These T cell receptor beta chains were read from a single sample in a study of CD8+ T cells in alopecia areata. The method was immunoSEQ multiplex PCR; TCRdb's version includes in-frame clones alone and lacks a portion of them. Here the sample spans 170,000 or so clones, just under 60% being singletons. The sequences come from CD4+ T cells sorted from blood, collected at week 0. All receptors derive from a human donor with alopecia areata. CDR3s include the opening cysteine and the closing phenylalanine or tryptophan. A D gene is named only where the DNA matches it firmly. Size is omitted from some rows. Given values are once, few, many or a class for expanded clones.

cdr3_aa cdr3_nt cdr3_length clone_size j_call v_call d_call
CSVQVTQETQYF TGCAGCGTCCAGGTGACCCAAGAGACCCAGTACTTC 12 . TRBJ2-5 TRBV29-1 .
CASSAVAGPRYEQYF TGTGCCAGCAGCGCCGTGGCGGGGCCGCGGTACGAGCAGTACTTC 15 . TRBJ2-7 TRBV7-2 .
CASSWGPTSGGPWTDTQYF TGTGCCAGCAGCTGGGGGCCGACTAGCGGGGGACCCTGGACAGATACGCAGTATTTT 19 . TRBJ2-3 TRBV5-6 TRBD2
CATSFAGGPELFF TGTGCCACCAGCTTTGCGGGGGGGCCCGAGTTGTTCTTC 13 . TRBJ2-1 TRBV15 TRBD2
CAWSATGGNQPQHF TGTGCCTGGAGTGCAACAGGGGGCAATCAGCCCCAGCATTTT 14 once TRBJ1-5 TRBV30 TRBD1
CASSPSNQGETQYF TGTGCCAGCTCACCTTCGAACCAGGGAGAGACCCAGTACTTC 14 few TRBJ2-5 TRBV18 .
CASSQFPSPTQYF TGCGCCAGCAGTCAATTCCCTTCACCTACGCAGTATTTT 13 . TRBJ2-3 TRBV23-1 .
CASSSGVQETQYF TGTGCCAGCTCATCCGGGGTCCAAGAGACCCAGTACTTC 13 . TRBJ2-5 TRBV18 .
CASSPQKEGTQYF TGCGCCAGCAGTCCTCAAAAGGAAGGGACCCAGTACTTC 13 . TRBJ2-5 TRBV10-2 .
CAWSVKGIPLHF TGTGCCTGGAGTGTGAAGGGGATACCCCTCCACTTT 12 once TRBJ1-6 TRBV30 .
CAWSDDRGSPLHF TGTGCCTGGAGCGACGACAGGGGTTCACCCCTCCACTTT 13 once TRBJ1-6 TRBV30 TRBD1
CASSTGTDTQYF TGTGCCAGCAGTACCGGCACAGATACGCAGTATTTT 12 . TRBJ2-3 TRBV6-5 .
CAWSPTAYNEQFF TGTGCCTGGAGTCCGACAGCGTACAATGAGCAGTTCTTC 13 once TRBJ2-1 TRBV30 .
CASSIGQGTNTGELFF TGTGCCAGTAGTATCGGACAGGGAACGAACACCGGGGAGCTGTTTTTT 16 few TRBJ2-2 TRBV19 TRBD1
CASSLAGSNYGYTF TGTGCCAGCAGCTTAGCGGGCAGCAACTATGGCTACACCTTC 14 . TRBJ1-2 TRBV7-9 .
CAWSEQDRGLGEQFF TGTGCCTGGAGTGAGCAGGACAGGGGGCTTGGTGAGCAGTTCTTC 15 . TRBJ2-1 TRBV30 TRBD1
CASSTGAYEQYF TGCGCCAGCAGTACAGGGGCCTACGAGCAGTACTTC 12 few TRBJ2-7 TRBV23-1 TRBD1
CASSLRTRAQNIQYF TGTGCCAGCAGCTTAAGGACCAGGGCCCAAAACATTCAGTACTTC 15 few TRBJ2-4 TRBV7-2 .
CSVVSPRQREKLFF TGCAGCGTTGTTTCCCCCCGGCAGCGGGAAAAACTGTTTTTT 14 . TRBJ1-4 TRBV29-1 .